The 9 T cell receptor beta chains in this list originate from one sample, sequenced in a study of T-cell reconstitution after alpha-beta-depleted transplantation in children. Preparation of the TCRbeta library used unique molecular identifiers. TCRdb passed the PCR reads through MiXCR, listing each CDR3 protein once. The sample lists about a million distinct CDR3 sequences; 25% to 30% were seen once. Material: PBMCs, mostly from graft donor cells, obtained 360 days after TCRalphabeta/CD19-depleted stem cell transplant. These receptors were obtained from a boy younger than two who had a stem cell transplant for SCID, so the T cells may come from the graft donor.

This clonotype turned up a few times. V and J are TRBV7-3 and TRBJ2-3, with D unresolved. Germline assignment: CDR1 SGHTA and CDR2 FQGTGA. This CDR3 is 14 amino acids long. Trimming removed 5 bases at V and 4 bases at J, with 13 bases between. The CDR3 nucleotides read TGTGCCAGCAGCCCTTTTGGTGGATCAGATACGCAGTATTTT. This encodes CASSPFGGSDTQYF.

The table lists this clonotype with a few counts. The chain combines TRBV6-2 or TRBV6-3 with TRBJ2-2; D perhaps matches TRBD1 (5 bases). Germline-derived CDR1 and CDR2 are MNHEY and SVGEGT. The CDR3 runs 18 residues. V shed 5 bases and J shed 1 base, with 20 bases lying between them. Here the CDR3 reads CASSPPSGQGMNTGELFF. The CDR3 nucleotides are TGTGCCAGCAGTCCTCCGTCTGGTCAGGGAATGAACACCGGGGAGCTGTTTTTT.

The rearrangement links TRBV24-1 to TRBJ2-1; 12 positions agree with TRBD2. CDR1 and CDR2 (germline): KGHDR, SFDVKD. V lost 3 bases and J lost 2; bases outside the gene matches: 1. The CDR3 consists of 16 residues. DNA of the CDR3: TGTGCCACCAGTGATACTAGCGGGGGGCCCTACAATGAGCAGTTCTTC. This sequence encodes CATSDTSGGPYNEQFF.

V usage is TRBV7-9 and J usage is TRBJ2-3; D gene unclear. Germline V lookup: CDR1 SEHNR, CDR2 FQNEAQ (reference sequence). There are 15 residues in the CDR3. V was clipped by 10 bases and J by 0 bases, with 17 bases between them. CDR3 amino acids: CATPASLGSTDTQYF. The CDR3 region has the DNA TGTGCCACCCCGGCTAGTTTGGGGAGCACAGATACGCAGTATTTT.

The gene calls are TRBV7-8 and TRBJ2-3; D might be TRBD2 (6 bases). The germline V gene has CDR1 SGHVS and CDR2 FQNEAQ. The CDR3 is 15 amino acids. V was trimmed by 8 bases and J by 0 bases, leaving 15 bases between them. The CDR3, as DNA: TGTGCCAGCGGACGGGGGAGCCATAGCACAGATACGCAGTATTTT. Translation gives CASGRGSHSTDTQYF.

This clonotype was seen only a few times. The J gene is TRBJ1-4, the V gene TRBV6-5; D is ambiguous. Trimming removed 6 bases at V and 0 bases at J, with 11 bases between. CDR1 and CDR2 from the germline V gene are MNHEY and SVGAGI. This CDR3 has 15 amino acids. In DNA, the CDR3 is TGTGCCAGCAGATACAGAGTCGCAACTAATGAAAAACTGTTTTTT. The encoded protein is CASRYRVATNEKLFF.

This chain uses TRBV19 with TRBJ2-7; no firm D call. CDR3 length: 13 residues. CDR1 and CDR2 from the germline V gene are LNHDA and SQIVND (reference sequence). V was cut by 6 bases and J by 6 bases, with 15 bases left in between. The chain's CDR3 is CASRGVGSFEQYF. CDR3 DNA sequence: TGTGCCAGTAGAGGAGTAGGAAGCTTCGAGCAGTACTTC. Looking up the rest from reference TRBV19 and TRBJ2-7 gives the full variable domain: DGGITQSPKYLFRKEGQNVTLSCEQNLNHDAMYWYRQDPGQGLRLIYYSQIVNDFQKGDIAEGYSVSREKKESFPLTVTSAQKNPTAFYLCASRGVGSFEQYFGPGTRLTVT.

The chain joins TRBV27 to TRBJ2-1, with 11 bases fitting TRBD2. CDR1 MNHEY and CDR2 SMNVEV come from the germline V gene (reference sequence). Germline trimming cut 6 bases from V and 6 bases from J; bases unmatched to any gene: 7. The CDR3 spans 15 residues. The CDR3 DNA is TGTGCCAGCAGCGATACTAGCGGGGGAGTCAATGAGCAGTTCTTC. This sequence encodes CASSDTSGGVNEQFF.

Many counts were recorded for this clonotype. This chain uses TRBV5-1 with TRBJ2-1; 15 bases are a match to TRBD2. V shed 4 bases, J shed 0 bases, and the junction held 5 bases outside the gene matches. CDR1 SGHRS and CDR2 YFSETQ come from the germline V gene. The CDR3 has 18 amino acids. The CDR3 spells CASSRGLAGGSSYNEQFF. CDR3 in DNA: TGCGCCAGCAGCCGGGGACTAGCGGGGGGAAGCTCCTACAATGAGCAGTTCTTC.